The 26 T cell receptor beta chains reported below all come from one sample, sequenced in a study of T cells in Graves' hyperthyroidism and ophthalmopathy. From RNA transcripts, TCR beta CDR3 regions were amplified. TCR CDR3 regions were first amplified by RT-PCR with HTBI primers. TCRdb re-derived calls from the multiplex PCR reads in MiXCR, one entry per CDR3 protein. The table records approximately 500,000 distinct CDR3 sequences, 40% to 55% of them present only once. The specimen sequenced was peripheral blood or thyroid tissue (not recorded which). These receptors were obtained from a woman between 18 and 29 years old with Graves' hyperthyroidism.

There are many counts of this clonotype. The rearrangement links TRBV25-1 to TRBJ1-5; D is undetermined. V was pared by 2 bases and J by 3 bases, with 14 bases between. Germline lookup yields CDR1 MGHDK and CDR2 SYGVNS. CDR3 size: 16 residues. The CDR3 sequence is CASSEPAAPDNQPQHF. CDR3 sequence (DNA): TGTGCCAGCAGTGAACCGGCAGCCCCTGACAATCAGCCCCAGCATTTT. The complete variable domain, with remaining parts taken from reference TRBV25-1 and TRBJ1-5, reads EADIYQTPRYLVIGTGKKITLECSQTMGHDKMYWYQQDPGMELHLIHYSYGVNSTEKGDLSSESTVSRIRTEHFPLTLESARPSHTSQYLCASSEPAAPDNQPQHFGDGTRLSIL.

V and J are TRBV24-1 and TRBJ2-1; 9 nucleotides agree with TRBD2. CDR3 length: 18 amino acids. Trimming at V came to 1 base and at J to 9 bases, leaving 15 bases not matched to a gene. CDR1 is KGHDR and CDR2 is SFDVKD in the germline V gene. The CDR3 reads CATSDFKKGLAGSFEQFF. The CDR3 region has the DNA TGTGCCACCAGTGATTTTAAGAAAGGGCTAGCGGGATCTTTTGAGCAGTTCTTC.

This clonotype was detected ten times or more. The V call is TRBV19, the J call TRBJ2-5; 9 bases line up with TRBD1. After removal of 3 bases from V and 5 bases from J, the junction contained 13 bases not matched to a gene. CDR1 is LNHDA and CDR2 is SQIVND in the germline V gene (reference sequence). This CDR3 has 17 amino acids. CDR3 nucleotides: TGTGCCAGTAGTATGGGACAGGGAGAGCGTCGGTTGGAGACCCAGTACTTC. This gives the protein CASSMGQGERRLETQYF.

In this sample, this clonotype turned up many times. The V call is TRBV7-2, the J call TRBJ1-4; TRBD1 is a possible D gene (5 bases). CDR3 length: 14 amino acids. Germline CDR1 reads SGHTA; CDR2 reads FQGNSA. Trimming removed 5 bases at V and 11 bases at J, with 18 bases between. The CDR3 loop is CASSPRGTAGKLFF. The CDR3 region has the DNA TGTGCCAGCAGCCCCCGGGGGACCGCCGGGAAACTGTTTTTT.

In this sample, this clonotype turned up many times. The chain uses TRBV2 and TRBJ1-3; TRBD1 matches 10 bases. V lost 4 bases to trimming and J lost 0 bases; unmatched junction nucleotides: 6. The germline V gene encodes CDR1 SNHLY and CDR2 FYNNEI. The CDR3 covers 17 residues. The CDR3 loop is CASSAGTGVLSGNTIYF. For the CDR3, the DNA is TGTGCCAGCAGTGCCGGGACAGGGGTCCTCTCTGGAAACACCATATATTTT.

Ten or more counts support this clonotype. The V call is TRBV5-4, the J call TRBJ1-6, with 9 positions matching TRBD1. With 5 bases clipped from V and 7 bases from J, the junction kept 7 bases outside the gene matches. The CDR3 runs to 15 residues. The V gene's germline CDR1 is SGHNT and CDR2 YYREEE (reference sequence). The CDR3 region has the DNA TGTGCCAGCAGTACTCACAGGGGGCAAAATTCACCCCTCCACTTT. Protein: CASSTHRGQNSPLHF.

This chain connects TRBV7-6 to TRBJ2-5; 7 bases line up with TRBD1. The CDR3 extends over 13 amino acids. V gave up 5 bases and J gave up 5 bases; unmatched junction bases: 5. CDR1 SGHVS and CDR2 FNYEAQ come from the germline V gene. The DNA for the CDR3 is TGTGCCAGCAGCGCGAGGGGGCTTGAGACCCAGTACTTC. This translates into CASSARGLETQYF.

V is TRBV24-1 and J is TRBJ2-3; 9 bases agree with TRBD1. V shed 4 bases and J 5 bases; nucleotides not matched to a gene: 9. Germline V gives CDR1 KGHDR, CDR2 SFDVKD. The CDR3 loop spans 16 amino acids. CDR3 nucleotides: TGTGCCACCAGTGACGCCACAGGGGGCGATGGAGATACGCAGTATTTT. Amino acids: CATSDATGGDGDTQYF.

About this clonotype itself: Given a much more abundant clone one base away, this may be a read error. This CDR3 is missing its conserved last phenylalanine or tryptophan, likely due to a read error. The chain uses TRBV7-9 and TRBJ2-7; D not resolved. The CDR3 is 15 residues long. The ends were cut back, 5 bases at V and 2 bases at J, with 16 bases in the middle. CDR1 and CDR2 (germline): SEHNR, FQNEAQ (reference sequence). CDR3 loop: CASSQPEYNTYEQYL. The CDR3 DNA reads TGTGCCAGCAGCCAGCCTGAGTATAATACCTACGAGCAGTACCTC.

The table lists this clonotype with many counts. Here the CDR3 reads CASSLAGFGNTIYF. The CDR3 DNA sequence: TGTGCCAGCAGCTTAGCGGGGTTTGGAAACACCATATATTTT. The V and J genes are TRBV7-6 and TRBJ1-3; no definite D call. Trimming shortened V by 0 bases and J by 3 bases, and 6 bases separated the two germline ends. Looked up from germline, CDR1 is SGHVS and CDR2 is FNYEAQ. The CDR3 extends over 14 amino acids.

The gene calls are TRBV5-4 and TRBJ2-5; TRBD2 matches at 11 bases. The CDR3 has 15 amino acids. The V and J ends lost 4 bases and 2 bases, in that order; junction bases with no gene match: 4. The V gene's germline CDR1 is SGHNT and CDR2 YYREEE (reference sequence). In nucleotides, the CDR3 is TGTGCCAGCAGCCAAGGACTAGCGGGTCAAGAGACCCAGTACTTC. It translates to CASSQGLAGQETQYF.

This clonotype appeared many times. This chain joins TRBV7-9 and TRBJ2-2; the D is unclear. Germline values: CDR1 SEHNR, CDR2 FQNEAQ (reference sequence). The CDR3 runs 14 residues. The V gene lost 5 bases and the J gene lost 4 bases, with 11 bases spanning the gap. The CDR3: CASSRLTGTGELFF. The CDR3 DNA reads TGTGCCAGCAGCCGGCTCACGGGCACCGGGGAGCTGTTTTTT.

This clonotype showed up just a few times. The conserved closing phenylalanine or tryptophan is absent in this CDR3, likely reflecting a read error. The DNA is left out, because the CDR3 cannot be placed on it with certainty; the CDR3 is given as TCRdb lists it. The chain uses TRBV27 and TRBJ2-7; the tabulated D call, TRBD2, remains unverified against the DNA. Germline lookup yields CDR1 MNHEY and CDR2 SMNVEV (reference sequence). The CDR3 comprises 13 residues, both ends counted. The CDR3 sequence: CASTRGGGRPSEL.

Worth noting for this clonotype: Compared with germline, one end of the junction differs, possibly owing to a read error. V and J are TRBV29-1 and TRBJ1-1, with a possible D match to TRBD1 (6 bases). CDR1 is SQVTM, CDR2 ANQGSEA, per germline. There are 14 residues in the CDR3. Here the CDR3 DNA reads TGCAGCGCTGAGCGGGGTAGGGGGAACACTGAAGCTGTCTTT. Its protein is CSAERGRGNTEAVF.

This clonotype appeared many times. The J gene is TRBJ1-2, the V gene TRBV12-3 or TRBV12-4, with D uncertain. CDR3 length: 13 residues. Trimming removed 4 bases at V and 1 base at J, with 7 bases between. CDR3 coding DNA: TGTGCCAGCAGTTCCAACGTTAACTATGGCTACACCTTC. Its translation: CASSSNVNYGYTF.

This clonotype was picked up many times. The chain uses TRBV5-1 and TRBJ2-7, with TRBD2 identical over 9 bases. CDR1 SGHRS and CDR2 YFSETQ come from the germline V gene. The CDR3 is made up of 15 amino acids. The V and J ends lost 4 bases and 2 bases, in that order; junction bases with no gene match: 7. CDR3 DNA sequence: TGCGCCAGCAGCCTGGGGACTAGCCTAGCCTACGAGCAGTACTTC. It encodes CASSLGTSLAYEQYF.

A few counts support this clonotype. This chain uses TRBV13 with TRBJ1-2; 7 bases are shared with TRBD1. The CDR3 sequence is 15 residues long. CDR1 and CDR2 from the germline V gene are PRHDT and FYEKMQ (reference sequence). Trimming took 5 bases from V and 7 from J; bases not matched to a gene: 13. This chain's CDR3 is CASSVEGGGASGYTF. CDR3 in DNA: TGTGCCAGCAGCGTTGAAGGAGGGGGCGCCAGTGGCTACACCTTC.

The rearrangement uses TRBV20-1 and TRBJ1-2; D might be TRBD1 (5 bases). Germline lookup yields CDR1 DFQATT and CDR2 SNEGSKA (reference sequence). V was clipped by 6 bases and J by 4 bases, with 18 bases between them. The CDR3 spans 14 residues. The CDR3 spells CSANEPGVLYGYTF. CDR3 coding DNA: TGCAGTGCCAATGAACCGGGGGTTCTCTATGGCTACACCTTC.

This clonotype was seen repeatedly, ten times or more. The genes are TRBV19 and TRBJ1-1, with D uncertain. V lost 1 base to trimming and J lost 6 bases, with 3 bases between them. CDR3 length: 11 residues. Germline V gene sequence: CDR1 LNHDA, CDR2 SQIVND (reference sequence). The chain's CDR3 is CASSIGSEAFF. CDR3 DNA sequence: TGTGCCAGTAGTATAGGGTCTGAAGCTTTCTTT.

The chain is built from TRBV2 and TRBJ2-7; D remains unclear. The DNA matches TRBJ2-1 better at its end, which makes the J call doubtful. The CDR3 is 13 residues long. Per germline, CDR1 SNHLY and CDR2 FYNNEI. CDR3 in DNA: TGTGCCAGCAGTGGGCGGCGGCACAATGAGCAGTTCTTC. Its translation: CASSGRRHNEQFF.

The CDR3 region has the DNA TGTGCCAGCAGTCCACTGGGGGGACAGGGAGGTGGGCCTAGTGAAAAACTGTTTTTT. Residues: CASSPLGGQGGGPSEKLFF. The genes are TRBV12-3 or TRBV12-4 and TRBJ1-4; 9 bases agree with TRBD1. The CDR3 has 19 residues. With V trimmed by 5 bases and J by 7 bases, 20 bases remained unmatched.

The rearrangement links TRBV20-1 to TRBJ1-6; 7 nucleotides agree with TRBD1. Trimming took 1 base from V and 5 from J; bases not matched to a gene: 11. This CDR3 has 17 residues. CDR1 is DFQATT, CDR2 SNEGSKA, per germline (reference sequence). CDR3: CSARAKRTGYHNSPLHF. The CDR3 DNA is TGCAGTGCTAGAGCCAAGAGGACAGGTTACCATAATTCACCCCTCCACTTT.

This clonotype has a count of ten or more. The chain employs TRBV29-1 and TRBJ1-1, with no clear D. Germline CDR1 and CDR2: SQVTM and ANQGSEA. The CDR3 is 10 amino acids. V was trimmed by 3 bases and J by 12 bases, leaving 11 bases between them. CDR3 DNA: TGCAGCGTTGATATTGCAGGATCTTTCTTT. Protein product: CSVDIAGSFF.

The gene calls are TRBV9 and TRBJ1-2; D is perhaps TRBD1 (6 bases). V dropped 3 bases and J dropped 7 bases, with 13 bases sitting between them. This CDR3 has 13 amino acids. In germline, CDR1 is SGDLS, CDR2 YYNGEE. The CDR3 protein is CASSGGGGGGYTF. The CDR3 DNA follows: TGTGCCAGCAGCGGAGGGGGGGGGGGTGGCTACACCTTC.

This clonotype was picked up many times. The chain combines TRBV29-1 with TRBJ2-7; no reliable D call. V gave up 4 bases and J gave up 3 bases, with 13 bases separating them. CDR1 and CDR2 (germline): SQVTM, ANQGSEA. CDR3 length: 13 residues. This CDR3 reads CSVVSRNYYEQYF. The CDR3 DNA sequence: TGCAGCGTTGTTTCCCGGAATTACTACGAGCAGTACTTC.

The chain uses TRBV29-1 and TRBJ2-5; a possible D gene is TRBD1 (5 bases). Per the germline V gene, CDR1 is SQVTM and CDR2 is ANQGSEA. The CDR3 is 13 amino acids. Trimming stripped 8 bases from V and 5 bases from J, with 18 bases between. The CDR3 nucleotides read TGCAGCTTGGCCGCAGGGCCCACGGAGACCCAGTACTTC. Translating gives CSLAAGPTETQYF. Full variable domain (missing parts from reference TRBV29-1 and TRBJ2-5): SAVISQKPSRDICQRGTSLTIQCQVDSQVTMMFWYRQQPGQSLTLIATANQGSEATYESGFVIDKFPISRPNLTFSTLTVSNMSPEDSSIYLCSLAAGPTETQYFGPGTRLLVL.